This TCR beta chain was sequenced in a study of blood T cell repertoires in COVID-19. This clone was picked up one time. Some clones are missing from TCRdb's copy, which holds only in-frame ones; the method was immunoSEQ multiplex PCR. The profile shows tens of thousands of clones, about 80% of them singletons. CDR1 is MNHEY and CDR2 is SVGAGI in the germline V gene. CDR3 length: 12 amino acids. V was trimmed by 7 bases and J by 9 bases, leaving 13 bases between them. The TCR comes from a human donor in a cohort sampled during active COVID-19. The sample comprised peripheral blood. This chain uses TRBV6-5 with TRBJ2-1; TRBD2 might be the D (6 bases). As DNA, the CDR3 is TGTGCCAGCATTTGGGACGGGGGTGAGCAGTTCTTC. Its translation: CASIWDGGEQFF.